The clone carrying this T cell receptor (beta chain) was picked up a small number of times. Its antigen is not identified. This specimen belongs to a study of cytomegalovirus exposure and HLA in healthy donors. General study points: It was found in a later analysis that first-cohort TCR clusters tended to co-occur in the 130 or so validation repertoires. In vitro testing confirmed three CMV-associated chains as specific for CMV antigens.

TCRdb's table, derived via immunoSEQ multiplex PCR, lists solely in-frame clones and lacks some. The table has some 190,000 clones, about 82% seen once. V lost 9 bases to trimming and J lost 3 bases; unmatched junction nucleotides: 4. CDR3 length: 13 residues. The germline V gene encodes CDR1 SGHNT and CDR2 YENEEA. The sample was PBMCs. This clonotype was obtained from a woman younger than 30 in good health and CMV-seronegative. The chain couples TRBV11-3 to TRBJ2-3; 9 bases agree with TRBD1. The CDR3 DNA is TGTGCCAGTGGGGACAGGGTTACAGATACGCAGTATTTT. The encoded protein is CASGDRVTDTQYF.